The 19 T cell receptor beta chains below come from one sample, sequenced in a study of patients and donors after allogeneic stem cell transplantation. TCRdb fed the RT-PCR reads into MiXCR, producing one record per CDR3 protein. The sample has approximately 200,000 distinct CDR3 sequences; around 41% are singletons. Source material: blood, either unsorted or a sorted T cell fraction (not recorded which). The receptors were sampled from a human donor who was either an allogeneic HSCT recipient or a stem cell or donor lymphocyte infusion donor (not recorded which). It is not recorded whose cells these are; they may come from a transplant donor.

The chain is built from TRBV12-3 or TRBV12-4 and TRBJ2-2; the D gene is possibly TRBD1 (6 bases). Trimming left V 7 bases short and J 4 bases short, with 10 bases between. CDR3 length: 13 residues. CDR3 in amino acids: CASTPGVTGELFF. CDR3 coding DNA: TGTGCCAGCACTCCAGGGGTCACCGGGGAGCTGTTTTTT.

This clonotype was recorded a few times. The chain uses TRBV29-1 and TRBJ1-1; 7 bases agree with TRBD1. Germline CDR1 reads SQVTM; CDR2 reads ANQGSEA. V gave up 6 bases and J gave up 4 bases; unmatched junction bases: 8. The CDR3 runs to 13 residues. The CDR3 nucleotides are TGCAGCGTCGCAGGGGGGTACGGCACTGAAGCTTTCTTT. Protein product: CSVAGGYGTEAFF.

V and J are TRBV7-2 and TRBJ2-2, with a tentative D call TRBD2 (6 bases). CDR1 and CDR2 from the germline V gene are SGHTA and FQGNSA. V was shortened by 9 bases and J by 4 bases, with 12 bases between the two germline ends. The CDR3 sequence is 13 residues long. CDR3 region: CARRESLTGELFF. In DNA, the CDR3 is TGTGCCAGACGGGAGTCACTCACCGGGGAGCTGTTTTTT.

The rearrangement joins TRBV13 to TRBJ1-6; 7 bases are shared with TRBD1. Trimming removed 2 bases from V and 9 bases from J; junction bases left unmatched: 7. This CDR3 is built from 15 residues. Looked up from germline, CDR1 is PRHDT and CDR2 is FYEKMQ (reference sequence). The CDR3 loop reads CASSLKNRGLSPLHF. In DNA, the CDR3 is TGTGCCAGCAGCTTAAAGAACAGGGGCCTTTCACCCCTCCACTTT.

The V call is TRBV4-3, the J call TRBJ2-3, with 9 nucleotides matching TRBD2. The J segment lost 0 bases and the V segment lost 0 bases, leaving 13 bases of the junction unmatched. The germline gives CDR1 LGHNA, CDR2 YSLEER. The CDR3 extends over 20 amino acids. The CDR3 reads CASSQDLGAGGTSSTDTQYF. CDR3 nucleotide sequence: TGCGCCAGCAGCCAAGATCTTGGAGCGGGAGGAACCTCTAGCACAGATACGCAGTATTTT.

The chain combines TRBV18 with TRBJ1-6; a weak D match, TRBD1 (5 bases). Germline values: CDR1 KGHSH, CDR2 LQKENI. The CDR3 is made up of 16 amino acids. The V and J ends lost 5 bases and 4 bases respectively, with 15 bases between them. In nucleotides, the CDR3 is TGTGCCAGCTCAAATTCAGGAGACAGATATAATTCACCCCTCCACTTT. It codes for CASSNSGDRYNSPLHF.

The chain combines TRBV27 with TRBJ2-7, with TRBD1 matching over 7 bases. Trimming took 4 bases from V and 3 from J; bases not matched to a gene: 9. Germline V gene sequence: CDR1 MNHEY, CDR2 SMNVEV (reference sequence). This CDR3 is built from 15 residues. DNA of the CDR3: TGTGCCAGCAGTTCGGTTCCTACAGGGGACTACGAGCAGTACTTC. Its protein product is CASSSVPTGDYEQYF.

The CDR3 DNA follows: TGCAGTGCCAAATGGAGCTCCTACAATGAGCAGTTCTTC. Amino acid sequence: CSAKWSSYNEQFF. The V gene is TRBV20-1, the J gene TRBJ2-1; D uncertain. This CDR3 region has 13 residues. The V end lost 6 bases, the J end lost 0 bases, and 9 bases lay between the germline ends. Germline CDR1 reads DFQATT; CDR2 reads SNEGSKA (reference sequence).

This rearrangement joins TRBV7-3 to TRBJ2-3, with 15 nucleotides matching TRBD2. The V gene's germline CDR1 is SGHTA and CDR2 FQGTGA. There are 18 residues in the CDR3. The J segment lost 5 bases and the V segment lost 5 bases, leaving 11 bases of the junction unmatched. The CDR3 sequence is CASSPFGLAGGPRDTQYF. The CDR3 coding sequence is TGTGCCAGCAGCCCCTTCGGACTAGCGGGAGGGCCTCGAGATACGCAGTATTTT.

This clonotype is a singleton in its sample. The CDR3 here is CASSLGQGAFEQYF. In nucleotides, the CDR3 is TGTGCCAGCAGCTTGGGACAGGGGGCGTTTGAGCAGTACTTC. The chain couples TRBV5-6 to TRBJ2-7, with 10 bases fitting TRBD1. Germline V CDR1 and CDR2: SGHDT, YYEEEE. V dropped 0 bases and J dropped 7; count of bases not matched to a gene: 4. This CDR3 region has 14 residues.

The V call is TRBV19, the J call TRBJ1-1; D is undetermined. Germline values: CDR1 LNHDA, CDR2 SQIVND (reference sequence). V was trimmed by 2 bases and J by 3 bases, leaving 10 bases between them. The length of the CDR3 is 14 residues. CDR3 in DNA: TGTGCCAGTAGTATACCTCGTCTGGACACTGAAGCTTTCTTT. As protein: CASSIPRLDTEAFF. The complete variable domain, with remaining parts taken from reference TRBV19 and TRBJ1-1, reads DGGITQSPKYLFRKEGQNVTLSCEQNLNHDAMYWYRQDPGQGLRLIYYSQIVNDFQKGDIAEGYSVSREKKESFPLTVTSAQKNPTAFYLCASSIPRLDTEAFFGQGTRLTVV.

The sample holds a few counts of this clonotype. This rearrangement joins TRBV20-1 to TRBJ1-2, with TRBD1 identical over 7 bases. The germline V gene encodes CDR1 DFQATT and CDR2 SNEGSKA (reference sequence). The CDR3 consists of 13 residues. The trim removed 6 bases at V and 4 bases at J, leaving 8 bases unmatched. CDR3 DNA sequence: TGCAGTGCGGAGGAACAGGGGATCTATGGCTACACCTTC. Protein sequence: CSAEEQGIYGYTF.

This clonotype was seen a few times. The J gene is TRBJ1-1, the V gene TRBV28, with 7 bases fitting TRBD1. V lost 5 bases and J lost 4; bases outside the gene matches: 7. Germline-derived CDR1 and CDR2 are MDHEN and SYDVKM. CDR3 size: 14 residues. The CDR3 DNA is TGTGCCAGCAGTCCTCACAGGGGTGGCACTGAAGCTTTCTTT. It specifies CASSPHRGGTEAFF.

The chain couples TRBV6-6 to TRBJ1-3; D unclear. Germline CDR1 and CDR2: MNHNY and SVGAGI (reference sequence). V lost 2 bases and J 8 bases, leaving 10 bases between the germline ends. The CDR3 is made up of 13 amino acids. DNA of the CDR3: TGTGCCAGCAGTTACGGCTCCGTCGACACCATATATTTT. Translation: CASSYGSVDTIYF.

The chain carries TRBV5-1 and TRBJ1-1; 7 positions match TRBD1. V was clipped by 2 bases and J by 4 bases; unmatched bases: 8. Germline V CDR1 and CDR2: SGHRS, YFSETQ. This CDR3 has 15 residues. CDR3 loop: CASSLQTGRGTEAFF. CDR3 DNA sequence: TGCGCCAGCAGCTTACAGACAGGGCGGGGCACTGAAGCTTTCTTT. Full variable domain (missing parts from reference TRBV5-1 and TRBJ1-1): KAGVTQTPRYLIKTRGQQVTLSCSPISGHRSVSWYQQTPGQGLQFLFEYFSETQRNKGNFPGRFSGRQFSNSRSEMNVSTLELGDSALYLCASSLQTGRGTEAFFGQGTRLTVV.

The rearrangement links TRBV7-2 to TRBJ2-5; D unclear. The ends were cut back, 2 bases at V and 8 bases at J, with 9 bases in the middle. This CDR3 is built from 12 residues. CDR1 and CDR2 (germline): SGHTA, FQGNSA. CDR3 in DNA: TGTGCCAGCAGCTTAAACAGTCAAACCCAGTACTTC. It encodes CASSLNSQTQYF.

V usage is TRBV27 and J usage is TRBJ2-3, with D tentatively TRBD1 (6 bases). Germline lookup yields CDR1 MNHEY and CDR2 SMNVEV (reference sequence). The V and J ends lost 2 bases and 2 bases respectively, with 11 bases between them. The CDR3 runs 15 residues. The CDR3 DNA follows: TGTGCCAGCAGTTTAGTCCGACAGGCCACAGATACGCAGTATTTT. It specifies CASSLVRQATDTQYF.

The rearrangement links TRBV27 to TRBJ2-7, with 9 bases that match TRBD1. The ends lost 3 bases at V and 3 bases at J; junction bases unmatched: 9. Per germline, CDR1 MNHEY and CDR2 SMNVEV (reference sequence). The CDR3 totals 16 residues. CDR3 sequence: CASSFSGGQGVYEQYF. In nucleotides, the CDR3 is TGTGCCAGCAGTTTTTCCGGGGGACAGGGAGTCTACGAGCAGTACTTC.

The CDR3 nucleotides are TGTGCCAGCAGCGCCAGGGTCTCCTCCTACGAGCAGTACTTC. Translating gives CASSARVSSYEQYF. The V and J genes are TRBV9 and TRBJ2-7; possible D gene TRBD1, 5 bases. V lost 3 bases and J lost 0, with 10 bases in between. Germline-derived CDR1 and CDR2 are SGDLS and YYNGEE. The length of the CDR3 is 14 residues.